This TCR beta chain was captured by sequencing in a study of Graves' ophthalmopathy and Graves' hyperthyroidism. This clonotype occurred many times. The target antigen is unknown. This CDR3 is built from 14 residues. Per germline, CDR1 SGHTA and CDR2 FQGNSA. Trimming left V 2 bases short and J 3 bases short, with 11 bases between. Overall study results and limits: Discriminating ophthalmopathy from stable hyperthyroidism, a 13-signature model attained a sensitivity of about 88% and a specificity of around 77%. Appearing in blood as well were most expanded thyroid clonotypes above 0.001 frequency.

Amplified TCR beta CDR3 regions were obtained using RNA transcripts as template. RT-PCR in the first round used HTBI primers; a second-round multiplex PCR followed. TCRdb recomputed calls from the multiplex PCR reads with MiXCR, one row per CDR3 protein. This table holds 740,000 or so distinct CDR3 sequences, roughly 40% found once. Orbital computed tomography and thyroid ultrasound, along with TRAb, serum thyroxine and clinical symptoms, underpinned diagnosis. An approximately 9.8 ml volume of fresh peripheral blood provided the PBMCs. This chain joins TRBV7-2 and TRBJ2-7; no definite D call. The clonotype originates from an adult man with Graves' ophthalmopathy. Sequences were obtained from peripheral blood. In nucleotides, the CDR3 is TGTGCCAGCAGCTTAAACCCGAAGATCTACGAGCAGTACTTC. Protein product: CASSLNPKIYEQYF.